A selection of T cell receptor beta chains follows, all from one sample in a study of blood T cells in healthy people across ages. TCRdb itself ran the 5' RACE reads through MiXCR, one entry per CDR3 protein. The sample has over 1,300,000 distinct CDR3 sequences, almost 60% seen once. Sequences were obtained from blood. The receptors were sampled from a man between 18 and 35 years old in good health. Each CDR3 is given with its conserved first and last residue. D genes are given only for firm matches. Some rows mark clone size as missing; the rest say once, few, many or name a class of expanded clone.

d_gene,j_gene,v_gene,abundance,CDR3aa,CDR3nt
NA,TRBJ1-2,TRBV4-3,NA,CASSQGSSPYGYTF,TGCGCCAGCAGCCAAGGGAGTAGCCCGTATGGCTACACCTTC
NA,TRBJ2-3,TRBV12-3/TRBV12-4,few,CASSPDPGTDTQYF,TGTGCCAGCAGCCCGGATCCGGGGACAGATACGCAGTATTTT
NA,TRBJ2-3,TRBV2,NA,CASIRSGSTDTQYF,TGTGCCAGCATTAGGTCGGGAAGCACAGATACGCAGTATTTT
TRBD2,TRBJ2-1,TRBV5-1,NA,CASRASGSMYEQFF,TGCGCCAGCCGGGCTAGCGGGAGTATGTATGAGCAGTTCTTC
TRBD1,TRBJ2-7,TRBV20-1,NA,CSARGTGDPYEQYF,TGCAGTGCTAGGGGGACAGGGGATCCCTACGAGCAGTACTTC
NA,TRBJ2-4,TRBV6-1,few,CASSELGRLAKNIQYF,TGTGCCAGCAGTGAACTGGGAAGACTAGCCAAAAACATTCAGTACTTC
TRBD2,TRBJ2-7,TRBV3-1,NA,CAGSQAVGLAGVDEQYF,TGTGCCGGCAGCCAAGCCGTCGGACTAGCGGGAGTTGACGAGCAGTACTTC
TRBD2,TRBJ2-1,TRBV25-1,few,CASSRDYQYDEQFF,TGTGCCAGCAGCCGGGACTACCAGTACGATGAGCAGTTCTTC
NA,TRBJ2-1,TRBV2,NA,CASREHGGGYNEQFF,TGTGCCAGCAGAGAACACGGGGGCGGGTACAATGAGCAGTTCTTC
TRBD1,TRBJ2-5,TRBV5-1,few,CASSSSGTAFQETQYF,TGCGCCAGCAGCTCCTCCGGGACAGCCTTTCAAGAGACCCAGTACTTC